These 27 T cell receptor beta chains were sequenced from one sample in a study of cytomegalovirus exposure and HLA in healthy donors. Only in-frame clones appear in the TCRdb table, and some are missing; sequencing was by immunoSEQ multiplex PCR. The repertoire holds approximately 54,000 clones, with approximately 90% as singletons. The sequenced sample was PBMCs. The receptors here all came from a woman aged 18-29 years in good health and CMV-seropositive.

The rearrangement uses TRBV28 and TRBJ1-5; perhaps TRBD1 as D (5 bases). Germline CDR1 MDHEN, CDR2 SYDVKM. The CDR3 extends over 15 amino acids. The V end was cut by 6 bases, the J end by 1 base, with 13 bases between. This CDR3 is CASSPHGGSNQPQHF. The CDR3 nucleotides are TGTGCCAGCAGCCCACATGGGGGGAGCAATCAGCCCCAGCATTTT. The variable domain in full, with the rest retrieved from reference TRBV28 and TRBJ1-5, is DVKVTQSSRYLVKRTGEKVFLECVQDMDHENMFWYRQDPGLGLRLIYFSYDVKMKEKGDIPEGYSVSREKKERFSLILESASTNQTSMYLCASSPHGGSNQPQHFGDGTRLSIL.

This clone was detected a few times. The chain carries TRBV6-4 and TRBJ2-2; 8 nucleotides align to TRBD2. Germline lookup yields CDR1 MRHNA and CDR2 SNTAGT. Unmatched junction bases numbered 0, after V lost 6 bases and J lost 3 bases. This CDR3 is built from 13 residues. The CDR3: CASSGGDTGELFF. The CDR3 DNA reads TGTGCCAGCAGCGGGGGGGACACCGGGGAGCTGTTTTTT.

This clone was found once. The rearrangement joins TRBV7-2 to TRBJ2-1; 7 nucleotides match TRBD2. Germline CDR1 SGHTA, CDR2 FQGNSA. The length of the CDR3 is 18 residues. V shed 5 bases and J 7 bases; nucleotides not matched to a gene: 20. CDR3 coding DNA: TGTGCCAGCAGCCCTAATTTACTAGCGTCTCGTGGGTGGAATGAGCAGTTCTTC. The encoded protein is CASSPNLLASRGWNEQFF.

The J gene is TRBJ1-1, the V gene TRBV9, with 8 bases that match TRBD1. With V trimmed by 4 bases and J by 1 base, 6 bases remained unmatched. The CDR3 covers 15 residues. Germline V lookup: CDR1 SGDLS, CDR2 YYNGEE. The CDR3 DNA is TGTGCCAGCAGCACCAGGACAGGGCCGAACACTGAAGCTTTCTTT. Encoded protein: CASSTRTGPNTEAFF.

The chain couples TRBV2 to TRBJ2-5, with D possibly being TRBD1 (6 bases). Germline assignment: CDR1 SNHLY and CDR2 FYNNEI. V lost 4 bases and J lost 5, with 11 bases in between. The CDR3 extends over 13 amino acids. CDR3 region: CASSVQGQETQYF. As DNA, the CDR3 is TGTGCCAGCAGTGTACAGGGTCAGGAGACCCAGTACTTC.

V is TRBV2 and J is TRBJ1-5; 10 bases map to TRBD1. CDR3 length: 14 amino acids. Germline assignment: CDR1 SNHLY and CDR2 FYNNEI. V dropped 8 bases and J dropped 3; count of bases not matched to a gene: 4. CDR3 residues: CASAGTGANQPQHF. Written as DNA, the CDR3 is TGTGCCAGCGCCGGGACAGGGGCCAATCAGCCCCAGCATTTT.

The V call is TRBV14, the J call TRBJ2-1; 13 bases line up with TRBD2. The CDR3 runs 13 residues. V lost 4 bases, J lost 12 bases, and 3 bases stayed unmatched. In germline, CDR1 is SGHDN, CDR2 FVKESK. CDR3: CASSRRLAGGQFF. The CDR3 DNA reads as TGTGCCAGCAGCCGTCGACTAGCGGGGGGGCAGTTCTTC. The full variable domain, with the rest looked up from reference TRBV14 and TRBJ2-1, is EAGVTQFPSHSVIEKGQTVTLRCDPISGHDNLYWYRRVMGKEIKFLLHFVKESKQDESGMPNNRFLAERTGGTYSTLKVQPAELEDSGVYFCASSRRLAGGQFFGPGTRLTVL.

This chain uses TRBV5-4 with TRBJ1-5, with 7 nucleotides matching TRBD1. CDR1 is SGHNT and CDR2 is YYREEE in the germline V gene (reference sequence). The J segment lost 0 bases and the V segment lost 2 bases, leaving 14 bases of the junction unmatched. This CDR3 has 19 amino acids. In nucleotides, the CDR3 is TGTGCCAGCAGCTTAACCGACAGGGTGGGCGACTATAGCAATCAGCCCCAGCATTTT. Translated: CASSLTDRVGDYSNQPQHF.

In DNA form, the CDR3 reads TGTGCCAGCTACTACAGGGGGCAAGAGACCCAGTACTTC. It specifies CASYYRGQETQYF. J is TRBJ2-5 and V is TRBV5-6, with 8 bases that match TRBD1. The V and J ends lost 7 bases and 2 bases, in that order; junction bases with no gene match: 4. CDR1 SGHDT and CDR2 YYEEEE come from the germline V gene. The CDR3 sequence is 13 residues long.

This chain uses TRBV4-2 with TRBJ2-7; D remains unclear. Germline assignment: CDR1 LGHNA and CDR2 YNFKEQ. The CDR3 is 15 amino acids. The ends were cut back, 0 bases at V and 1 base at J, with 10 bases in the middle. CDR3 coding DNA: TGTGCCAGCAGCCAAGATTTTGAGCTGTCCTACGAGCAGTACTTC. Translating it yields CASSQDFELSYEQYF.

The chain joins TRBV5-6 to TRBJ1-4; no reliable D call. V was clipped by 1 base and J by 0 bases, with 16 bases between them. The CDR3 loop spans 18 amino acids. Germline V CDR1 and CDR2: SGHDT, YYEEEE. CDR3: CASSLRTDQVSTNEKLFF. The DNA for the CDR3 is TGTGCCAGCAGCTTGCGGACTGACCAGGTTTCAACTAATGAAAAACTGTTTTTT. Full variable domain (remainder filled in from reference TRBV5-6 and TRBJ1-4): DAGVTQSPTHLIKTRGQQVTLRCSPKSGHDTVSWYQQALGQGPQFIFQYYEEEERQRGNFPDRFSGHQFPNYSSELNVNALLLGDSALYLCASSLRTDQVSTNEKLFFGSGTQLSVL.

The CDR3 is CASSPRGPGSLATNEKLFF. The DNA for the CDR3 is TGTGCCAGCTCACCACGCGGTCCAGGGTCCCTGGCAACTAATGAAAAACTGTTTTTT. This chain links TRBV18 with TRBJ1-4, with D possibly being TRBD1 (5 bases). CDR3 length: 19 residues. The germline V gene has CDR1 KGHSH and CDR2 LQKENI. V was shortened by 1 base and J by 0 bases, with 18 bases between the two germline ends.

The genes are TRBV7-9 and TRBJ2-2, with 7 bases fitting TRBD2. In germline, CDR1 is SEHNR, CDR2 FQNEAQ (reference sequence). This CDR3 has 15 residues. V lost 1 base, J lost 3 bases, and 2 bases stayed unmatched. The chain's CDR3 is CASSLGTSDTGELFF. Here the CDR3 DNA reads TGTGCCAGCAGCTTAGGAACTAGCGACACCGGGGAGCTGTTTTTT.

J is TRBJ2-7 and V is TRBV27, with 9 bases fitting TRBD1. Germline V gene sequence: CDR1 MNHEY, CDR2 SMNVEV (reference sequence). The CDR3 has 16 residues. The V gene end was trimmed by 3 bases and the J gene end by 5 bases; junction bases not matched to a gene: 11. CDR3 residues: CASSFSMGTGIHEQYF. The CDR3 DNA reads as TGTGCCAGCAGTTTCTCAATGGGGACAGGGATCCACGAGCAGTACTTC.

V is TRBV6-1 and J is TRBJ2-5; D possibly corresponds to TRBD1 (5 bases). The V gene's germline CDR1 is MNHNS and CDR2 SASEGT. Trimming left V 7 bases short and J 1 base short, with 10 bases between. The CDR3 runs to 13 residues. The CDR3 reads CASTRDLQETQYF. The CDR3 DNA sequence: TGTGCCAGCACCAGGGATCTCCAAGAGACCCAGTACTTC.

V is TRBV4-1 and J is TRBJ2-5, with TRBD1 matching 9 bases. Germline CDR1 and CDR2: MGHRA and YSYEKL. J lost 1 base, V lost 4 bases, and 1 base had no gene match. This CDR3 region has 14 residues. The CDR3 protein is CASSRDRAQETQYF. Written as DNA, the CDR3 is TGCGCCAGCAGCCGGGACAGGGCCCAAGAGACCCAGTACTTC.

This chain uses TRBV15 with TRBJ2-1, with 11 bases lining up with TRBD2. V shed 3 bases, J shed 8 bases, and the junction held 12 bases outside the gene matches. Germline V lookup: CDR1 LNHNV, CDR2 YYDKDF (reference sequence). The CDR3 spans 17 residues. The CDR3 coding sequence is TGTGCCACCAGCAGCTTGACTAGCGGGGCTTTTCACGATGAGCAGTTCTTC. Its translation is CATSSLTSGAFHDEQFF.

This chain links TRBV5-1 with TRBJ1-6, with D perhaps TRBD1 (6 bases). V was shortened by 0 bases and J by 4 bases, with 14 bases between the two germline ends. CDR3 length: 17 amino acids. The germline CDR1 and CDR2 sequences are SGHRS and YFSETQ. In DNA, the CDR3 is TGCGCCAGCAGCTTGGAACCAGGGGTGGGATATAATTCACCCCTCCACTTT. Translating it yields CASSLEPGVGYNSPLHF. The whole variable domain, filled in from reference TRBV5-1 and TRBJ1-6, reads KAGVTQTPRYLIKTRGQQVTLSCSPISGHRSVSWYQQTPGQGLQFLFEYFSETQRNKGNFPGRFSGRQFSNSRSEMNVSTLELGDSALYLCASSLEPGVGYNSPLHFGNGTRLTVT.

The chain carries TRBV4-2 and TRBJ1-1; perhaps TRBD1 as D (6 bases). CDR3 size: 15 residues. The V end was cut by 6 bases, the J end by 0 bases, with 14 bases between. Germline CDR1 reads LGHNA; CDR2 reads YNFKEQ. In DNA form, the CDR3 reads TGTGCCAGCAGTCAAATGGGGGCAATGAACACTGAAGCTTTCTTT. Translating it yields CASSQMGAMNTEAFF.

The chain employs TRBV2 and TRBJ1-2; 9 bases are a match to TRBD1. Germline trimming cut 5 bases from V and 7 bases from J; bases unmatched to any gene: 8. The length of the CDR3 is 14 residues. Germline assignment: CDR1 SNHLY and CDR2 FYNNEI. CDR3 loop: CASSPQGAGSGYTF. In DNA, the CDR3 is TGTGCCAGCAGTCCACAGGGGGCAGGTTCTGGCTACACCTTC.

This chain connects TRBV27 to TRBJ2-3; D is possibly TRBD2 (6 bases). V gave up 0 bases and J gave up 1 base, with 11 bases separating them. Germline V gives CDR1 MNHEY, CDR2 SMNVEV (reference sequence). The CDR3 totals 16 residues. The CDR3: CASSLSSGVRTDTQYF. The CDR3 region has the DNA TGTGCCAGCAGTTTATCGTCGGGGGTCCGCACAGATACGCAGTATTTT.

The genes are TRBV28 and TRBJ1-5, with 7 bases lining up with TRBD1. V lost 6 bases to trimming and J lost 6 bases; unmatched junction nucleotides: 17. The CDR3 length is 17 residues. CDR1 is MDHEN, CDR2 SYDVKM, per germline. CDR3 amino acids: CASSTSRGQGVTQPQHF. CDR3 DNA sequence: TGTGCCAGCAGCACAAGCAGAGGTCAGGGGGTGACTCAGCCCCAGCATTTT. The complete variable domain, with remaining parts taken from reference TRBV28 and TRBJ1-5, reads DVKVTQSSRYLVKRTGEKVFLECVQDMDHENMFWYRQDPGLGLRLIYFSYDVKMKEKGDIPEGYSVSREKKERFSLILESASTNQTSMYLCASSTSRGQGVTQPQHFGDGTRLSIL.

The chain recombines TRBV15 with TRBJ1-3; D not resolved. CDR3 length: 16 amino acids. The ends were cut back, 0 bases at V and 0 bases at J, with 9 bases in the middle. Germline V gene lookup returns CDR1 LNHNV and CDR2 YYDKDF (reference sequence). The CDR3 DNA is TGTGCCACCAGCAGAGATCTGGCCGACTCTGGAAACACCATATATTTT. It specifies CATSRDLADSGNTIYF.

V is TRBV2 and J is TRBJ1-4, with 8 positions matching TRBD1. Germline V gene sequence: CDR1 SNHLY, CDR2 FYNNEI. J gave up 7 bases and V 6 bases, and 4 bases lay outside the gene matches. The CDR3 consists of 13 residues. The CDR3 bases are TGTGCCAGCAGGGACAGGGTTGGTGAAAAACTGTTTTTT. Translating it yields CASRDRVGEKLFF.

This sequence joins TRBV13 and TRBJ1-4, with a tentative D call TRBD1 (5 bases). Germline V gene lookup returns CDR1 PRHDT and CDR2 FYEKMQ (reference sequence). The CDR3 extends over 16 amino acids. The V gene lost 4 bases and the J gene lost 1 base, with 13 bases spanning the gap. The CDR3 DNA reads TGTGCCAGCAGCTCTTCCGACGGGGGAACTAATGAAAAACTGTTTTTT. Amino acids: CASSSSDGGTNEKLFF.

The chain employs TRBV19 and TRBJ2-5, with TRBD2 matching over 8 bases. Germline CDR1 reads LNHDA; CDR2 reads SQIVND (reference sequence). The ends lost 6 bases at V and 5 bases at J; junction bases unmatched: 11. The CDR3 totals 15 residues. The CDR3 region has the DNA TGTGCCAGTAGGCTCCGGCGGGGGGTGGGGGAGACCCAGTACTTC. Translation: CASRLRRGVGETQYF.

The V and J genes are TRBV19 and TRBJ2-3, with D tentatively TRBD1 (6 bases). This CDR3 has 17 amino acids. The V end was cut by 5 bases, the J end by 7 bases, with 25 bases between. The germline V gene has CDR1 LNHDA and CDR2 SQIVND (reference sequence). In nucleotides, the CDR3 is TGTGCCAGTAGTCCCGGCCTTCGGACAGCCTTCGGGCATACGCAGTATTTT. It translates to CASSPGLRTAFGHTQYF.